This is a list of T cell receptor beta chains from one sample in a study of shared clonotypes between healthy human individuals. The data were produced by immunoSEQ multiplex PCR, yet TCRdb's version contains in-frame clones alone and is incomplete. The top ten hold around 0.097% of the sample, which has roughly 590,000 clones, 95% to 96% seen once. The sequenced sample was naive CD8+ T cells sorted from blood. The origin of the receptors is a woman in her twenties or thirties in good health. The CDR3 runs from the conserved cysteine through the conserved F or W. Fields, in order: V gene, D gene, J gene, clone size, CDR3 protein, CDR3 DNA. The D gene is left open where the match is weak. Size is omitted from some rows. Given values are once, few, many or a class for expanded clones.

>TRBV9|-|TRBJ2-7|-
CASSATRETGEQYF
TGTGCCAGCAGCGCGACTAGGGAGACGGGGGAGCAGTACTTC
>TRBV25-1|TRBD2|TRBJ2-1|-
CASSEVGSGRKDEQFF
TGTGCCAGCAGTGAAGTCGGTAGCGGGAGGAAAGATGAGCAGTTCTTC
>TRBV2|-|TRBJ2-7|-
CASSEVGGRYEQYF
TGTGCCAGCAGTGAAGTGGGCGGGCGTTACGAGCAGTACTTC
>TRBV29-1|TRBD2|TRBJ2-3|-
CSVAGTSWTLSTDTQYF
TGCAGCGTTGCCGGGACTAGTTGGACCCTAAGCACAGATACGCAGTATTTT
>TRBV10-3|-|TRBJ1-6|once
CAISDDIPGDNSPLHF
TGTGCCATCAGTGATGATATACCAGGGGATAATTCACCCCTCCACTTT
>TRBV15|TRBD1|TRBJ1-4|-
CATSRDRGGEKLFF
TGTGCCACCAGCAGAGACAGGGGGGGTGAAAAACTGTTTTTT
>TRBV28|-|TRBJ1-1|-
CASSLPNTEAFF
TGTGCCAGCAGTTTACCGAACACTGAAGCTTTCTTT
>TRBV5-1|TRBD2|TRBJ2-3|-
CASSLEWAGVPPDTQYF
TGCGCCAGCAGCTTGGAATGGGCGGGAGTCCCCCCAGATACGCAGTATTTT
>TRBV13|-|TRBJ2-1|-
CASSQFEDNEQFF
TGTGCCAGCAGCCAGTTTGAGGACAATGAGCAGTTCTTC
>TRBV28|-|TRBJ2-7|-
CASSLPGTTKDSYEQYF
TGTGCCAGCAGTTTGCCCGGGACAACTAAAGACTCCTACGAGCAGTACTTC
>TRBV7-6|-|TRBJ2-7|-
CASSPDHTRYYEQYF
TGTGCCAGCAGCCCCGACCACACTAGATACTACGAGCAGTACTTC
>TRBV19|TRBD1|TRBJ2-7|-
CASSPGTGGSEQYF
TGTGCCAGTAGTCCGGGGACAGGGGGTTCCGAGCAGTACTTC
>TRBV28|-|TRBJ2-7|-
CASSFRLFISYEQYF
TGTGCCAGCAGTTTCCGGCTTTTTATCTCCTACGAGCAGTACTTC
>TRBV7-6|TRBD1|TRBJ2-1|-
CASSPRTGVSVYNEQFF
TGTGCCAGCAGCCCACGGACAGGGGTTAGCGTATACAATGAGCAGTTCTTC
>TRBV9|-|TRBJ2-7|-
CASSVGVSYEQYF
TGTGCCAGCAGCGTAGGCGTGTCCTACGAGCAGTACTTC
>TRBV10-2|-|TRBJ2-7|once
CASSAIYEQYF
TGCGCCAGCAGTGCAATCTACGAGCAGTACTTC
>TRBV6-1|-|TRBJ1-3|once
CASSVWIRSGNTIYF
TGTGCCAGCAGTGTATGGATTCGCTCTGGAAACACCATATATTTT
>TRBV5-6|TRBD1|TRBJ2-7|-
CASSPRGQPYEQYF
TGTGCCAGCAGCCCCCGGGGACAGCCCTACGAGCAGTACTTC
>TRBV4-1|-|TRBJ2-7|-
CASSQDQRSPYEQYF
TGCGCCAGCAGCCAAGATCAGAGGAGTCCCTACGAGCAGTACTTC
>TRBV9|TRBD2|TRBJ2-7|-
CASSERIAGAYEQYF
TGTGCCAGCAGCGAGAGAATAGCGGGGGCCTACGAGCAGTACTTC
>TRBV29-1|-|TRBJ2-2|-
CSVGSSSGELFF
TGCAGCGTCGGGTCTTCAAGCGGGGAGCTGTTTTTT
>TRBV7-9|-|TRBJ2-5|-
CASSPLGIPQETQYF
TGTGCCAGCAGCCCTCTCGGGATACCTCAAGAGACCCAGTACTTC
>TRBV29-1|TRBD1|TRBJ1-3|-
CSYRGAGNTIYF
TGCAGCTACAGGGGTGCTGGAAACACCATATATTTT
>TRBV7-6|-|TRBJ1-2|-
CASSLERAGNYGYTF
TGTGCCAGCAGCTTAGAAAGGGCAGGAAACTATGGCTACACCTTC
>TRBV11-3|-|TRBJ2-2|once
CASSLGTGELFF
TGTGCCAGCAGCTTGGGAACCGGGGAGCTGTTTTTT
>TRBV5-1|-|TRBJ1-1|-
CASSLTRGQAAFF
TGCGCCAGCAGCTTGACTCGTGGGCAGGCGGCTTTCTTT
>TRBV2|TRBD1|TRBJ1-2|once
CADGTGNGYTF
TGTGCCGATGGGACAGGGAACGGCTACACCTTC